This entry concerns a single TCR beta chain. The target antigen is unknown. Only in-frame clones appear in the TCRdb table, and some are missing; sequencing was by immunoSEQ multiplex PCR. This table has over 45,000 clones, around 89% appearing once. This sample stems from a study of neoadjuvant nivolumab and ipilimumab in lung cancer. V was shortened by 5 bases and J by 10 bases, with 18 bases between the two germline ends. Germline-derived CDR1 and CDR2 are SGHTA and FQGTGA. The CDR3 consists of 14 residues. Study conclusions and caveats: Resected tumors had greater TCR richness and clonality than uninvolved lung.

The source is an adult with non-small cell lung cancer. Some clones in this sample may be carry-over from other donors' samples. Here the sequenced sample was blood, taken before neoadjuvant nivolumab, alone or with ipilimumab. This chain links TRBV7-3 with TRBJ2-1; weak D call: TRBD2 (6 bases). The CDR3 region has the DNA TGTGCCAGCAGCCCGGGAGTAGCGTTAGGAGAGCAGTTCTTC. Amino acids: CASSPGVALGEQFF.